This T cell receptor (beta chain) was recovered during a study of blood T cell repertoires in COVID-19 (TCRdb year 2020). Notes on the research overall: The collaborator samples originated in the United States, Italy and Spain and spanned the acute and convalescent phases of COVID-19. A de-identified subject ID, COVID-19 status, age in years and sex were almost always included in the sample metadata. The dataset comprised deeply sampled blood TCRbeta repertoires from subjects exposed to, actively infected with, or recovered from COVID-19. Samples came from the ongoing ImmuneRACE study (first 160 participants) plus 1,254 subjects from 6 global collaborators. The repertoires were released in a freely available public database meant as a resource for research on the immune response to SARS-CoV-2. HLA class I and class II types, where available, came from metadata supplied by the sample provider rather than from assay-based typing. The material from the prospective study consisted of cDNA or gDNA derived from T cells, B-cell-depleted T cells, or PBMCs.

TCRbeta CDR3 regions were amplified from genomic DNA using the immunoSEQ Assay, a bias-controlled multiplex PCR. On the authors' methods: The number of nucleated cells in each sample was estimated by amplification of reference gene primers within the assay. To quantify the absolute abundance of each unique TCRbeta CDR3 rearrangement, sequence reads were collapsed and filtered. Productive Simpson clonality was computed per sample as the square root of Simpson's diversity index over productive rearrangements. TCRdb obtained this table from immuneACCESS and retained in-frame rearrangements with V and J assigned. These tables miss some clones; where compared with another copy, unresolved V genes account for less than half of the shortfall, and the remainder is unexplained. That table gives V, J and clone size, and the DNA gave D and trimming. The sample data list 150,000 to 200,000 clones, and 88% of these were observed just once. The top ten clones comprise about 2.1% of the sample.

Comment on this clone: Its antigen remains unidentified. Qualities for individual bases were not recorded, and no much larger clone is one base off.

Cut back by 3 bases and 6 bases, the V and J ends lie 17 bases apart. Inclusive of the bounding cysteine and phenylalanine, the CDR3 is 15 residues long. The entry retains the CDR3 DNA only, 45 bases that are in frame from base 1. Sequences SEHNR (CDR1) and FQNEAQ (CDR2) are obtained from the germline V gene (reference sequence). The collaborating institutions used their own protocols to collect whole blood in K2EDTA tubes. Collaborator samples were shipped for TCRbeta analysis as frozen whole blood, isolated PBMCs, or DNA extracted from either sample type. Broad study findings and their caveats: Clinical and demographic metadata were provided uncurated, with the amount varying by source and participant.

This receptor was taken from a man in his sixties or seventies with active or convalescent COVID-19. Rearrangement joined TRBV7-9 to TRBJ1-1; TRBD1 might be the D gene, on 5 matching bases. Sequenced material: peripheral blood. The CDR3 protein sequence reads: CASSFSGIVYAEAFF. Here is the DNA: TGTGCCAGCAGCTTCTCAGGGATAGTTTACGCTGAAGCTTTCTTT.